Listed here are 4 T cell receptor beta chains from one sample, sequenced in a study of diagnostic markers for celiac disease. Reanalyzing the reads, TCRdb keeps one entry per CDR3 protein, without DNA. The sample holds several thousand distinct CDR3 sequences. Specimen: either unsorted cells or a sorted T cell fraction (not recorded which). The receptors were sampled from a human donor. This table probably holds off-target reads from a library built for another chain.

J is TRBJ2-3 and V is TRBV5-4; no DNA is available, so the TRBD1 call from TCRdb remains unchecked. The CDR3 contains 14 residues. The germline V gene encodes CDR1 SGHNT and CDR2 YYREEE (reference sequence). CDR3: CASSFTGTTDTQYF. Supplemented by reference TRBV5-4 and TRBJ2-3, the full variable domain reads ETGVTQSPTHLIKTRGQQVTLRCSSQSGHNTVSWYQQALGQGPQFIFQYYREEENGRGNFPPRFSGLQFPNYSSELNVNALELDDSALYLCASSFTGTTDTQYFGPGTRLTVL.

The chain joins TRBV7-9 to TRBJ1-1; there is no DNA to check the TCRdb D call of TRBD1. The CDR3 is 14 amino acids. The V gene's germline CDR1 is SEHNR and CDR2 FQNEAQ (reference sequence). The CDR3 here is CASSPPTTGLKAFF.

The CDR3 loop is CASRGGSSYNEQFF. The V gene is TRBV12-3 or TRBV12-4, the J gene TRBJ2-1; the TRBD1 assignment by TCRdb is unverifiable without DNA. The CDR3 is made up of 14 amino acids.

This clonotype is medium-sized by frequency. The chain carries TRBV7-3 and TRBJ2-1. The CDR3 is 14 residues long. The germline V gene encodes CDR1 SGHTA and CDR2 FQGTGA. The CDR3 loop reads CASSLPGVINEQFF. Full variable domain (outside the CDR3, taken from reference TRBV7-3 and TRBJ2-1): GAGVSQTPSNKVTEKGKYVELRCDPISGHTALYWYRQSLGQGPEFLIYFQGTGAADDSGLPNDRFFAVRPEGSVSTLKIQRTERGDSAVYLCASSLPGVINEQFFGPGTRLTVL.